The sequence of this T cell receptor beta chain was determined in a study of T cells after yellow fever vaccination. This CDR3 spans 14 amino acids. J gave up 3 bases and V 3 bases, and 6 bases lay outside the gene matches. Germline-derived CDR1 and CDR2 are DFQATT and SNEGSKA (reference sequence). This clonotype was detected ten times or more. Its cognate antigen is unknown. By 5'RACE template switching, TCR cDNA was produced, with a universal primer site and UMIs added in the process. TCRdb recomputed calls from the 5' RACE reads with MiXCR, one row per CDR3 protein. The sample shows some 260,000 distinct CDR3 sequences, roughly 4.8% of them seen only once. Points from the study as a whole: Boosting was followed by the reappearance of most primary-vaccination clones (approximately 97% CD4, 85% to 90% CD8).

The origin of this receptor is a man between 18 and 35 years old who received the YFV17D yellow fever vaccine. The chain recombines TRBV20-1 with TRBJ2-5; 8 bases map to TRBD2. Sequenced material: CD4+ T cells sorted from PBMCs, taken on the day of the yellow fever booster vaccination. CDR3 in amino acids: CSARQALAEETQYF. CDR3 sequence (DNA): TGCAGTGCTAGGCAAGCACTAGCGGAAGAGACCCAGTACTTC.